The clone carrying this T cell receptor (beta chain) came up a few times. Its antigen is undetermined. There was one heparinised blood draw per donor, averaging roughly 120 mL. All of the isolated RNA was reverse transcribed, so expressed TCRB transcripts were sequenced. TCRdb keeps only in-frame clones here, not all; method: immunoSEQ multiplex PCR. In the table there are more than 350,000 clones, around 10% of which are singletons. The data were taken from a study of beta chain features in type 1 diabetes. Study results and caveats: PCR might favor shorter templates, equally in patients and controls. TCRB CDR3 length was moderately but significantly reduced in all four CD4+ subsets of Type 1 diabetes patients. VDJ junctions from patients with type 1 diabetes contained fewer insertions and more deletions.

Deletions cut 6 bases from V and 1 base from J, with 15 bases between. This CDR3 has 15 amino acids. Germline CDR1 reads SGHDN; CDR2 reads FVKESK. The source of this sequence is a woman aged 18-29 years in good health. The V and J genes are TRBV14 and TRBJ1-1; D gene unclear. Input material: naive CD4+ T cells from blood. The CDR3 sequence: CASSQLWPSNTEAFF. The CDR3 DNA sequence: TGTGCCAGCAGTCAACTTTGGCCCTCGAACACTGAAGCTTTCTTT.